The source of this TCR beta chain is a study of blood T cell repertoires in COVID-19. As for the study in general: Acute and convalescent COVID-19 samples came from the United States, Italy and Spain. Sources were T cells, B-cell-depleted T cells, or PBMCs; the material itself was cDNA or gDNA.

Authors' data handling: Nucleated cell number was recorded as an estimate derived from reference gene primer amplification. Sequencing used immunoSEQ multiplex PCR; TCRdb keeps in-frame clones, though not all of them. For V, J and clone size, that table is used; D and trimming come from the DNA. The sample consists of 190,000 or so clones, just under 85% of them appearing once. This CDR3 spans 16 amino acids. Trimming left V 6 bases short and J 2 bases short, with 19 bases between. Germline lookup yields CDR1 KGHSH and CDR2 LQKENI. The material sequenced was peripheral blood. This receptor was identified in a human donor with acute or convalescent COVID-19. The donor label of this sample is uncertain. The rearrangement uses TRBV18 and TRBJ2-5; D may be TRBD1 (5 bases). CDR3 DNA: TGTGCCAGCTCCTTATTTAGACAGAGCTCGCAAGAGACCCAGTACTTC. Translating gives CASSLFRQSSQETQYF. The complete variable domain, with remaining parts taken from reference TRBV18 and TRBJ2-5, reads NAGVMQNPRHLVRRRGQEARLRCSPMKGHSHVYWYRQLPEEGLKFMVYLQKENIIDESGMPKERFSAEFPKEGPSILRIQQVVRGDSAAYFCASSLFRQSSQETQYFGPGTRLLVL.